The 18 T cell receptor beta chains presented below share a single source sample, sequenced in a study of cytomegalovirus exposure and HLA in healthy donors. The PCR used 60 Vbeta and 13 Jbeta primers. Clones were sequenced by immunoSEQ multiplex PCR, and TCRdb holds only the in-frame ones, with some missing. Of some 120,000 clones listed, roughly three quarters are singletons. What was sequenced was PBMCs. Every receptor here comes from a woman between 40 and 55 years old in good health and CMV-seropositive.

The rearrangement uses TRBV5-4 and TRBJ2-7, with a tentative D call TRBD2 (6 bases). Per the germline V gene, CDR1 is SGHNT and CDR2 is YYREEE (reference sequence). V lost 7 bases and J lost 0, with 11 bases in between. The CDR3 totals 13 residues. CDR3 residues: CASGQTSSYEQYF. The CDR3, as DNA: TGTGCCAGCGGCCAGACTAGCTCCTACGAGCAGTACTTC. The full variable domain, rest sourced from reference TRBV5-4 and TRBJ2-7, is ETGVTQSPTHLIKTRGQQVTLRCSSQSGHNTVSWYQQALGQGPQFIFQYYREEENGRGNFPPRFSGLQFPNYSSELNVNALELDDSALYLCASGQTSSYEQYFGPGTRLTVT.

The chain joins TRBV30 to TRBJ1-3; 7 bases align to TRBD1. The CDR3 consists of 15 residues. Unmatched junction bases numbered 4, after V lost 0 bases and J lost 2 bases. Germline V CDR1 and CDR2: GTSNPN, SVGIG (reference sequence). Written as DNA, the CDR3 is TGTGCCTGGAGTGTCGTAGGGGGCCCTGGAAACACCATATATTTT. Protein sequence: CAWSVVGGPGNTIYF.

This clone was recorded a few times. V and J are TRBV19 and TRBJ2-1, with TRBD1 matching over 8 bases. Germline V gene lookup returns CDR1 LNHDA and CDR2 SQIVND (reference sequence). With 4 bases clipped from V and 15 bases from J, the junction kept 14 bases outside the gene matches. The CDR3 has 14 residues. The CDR3 region has the DNA TGTGCCAGTAGTAGGGAGCTCGACAGGGGAGGTCTGTTCTTC. Amino acid sequence: CASSRELDRGGLFF.

The chain employs TRBV2 and TRBJ1-4; tentatively, D is TRBD1 (6 bases). Germline CDR1 is SNHLY and CDR2 is FYNNEI. This CDR3 contains 15 residues. Trimming cost V 6 bases and J 8 bases, with 19 bases left between them. The CDR3 sequence: CASRDGGWGREKLFF. CDR3 in DNA: TGTGCCAGCAGGGATGGCGGGTGGGGGCGAGAAAAACTGTTTTTT.

The rearrangement links TRBV6-1 to TRBJ1-2, with a weak D call TRBD1 (5 bases). This CDR3 has 14 residues. Germline V lookup: CDR1 MNHNS, CDR2 SASEGT. The V end was cut by 2 bases, the J end by 8 bases, with 15 bases between. CDR3 residues: CASSELNGQGGYTF. DNA of the CDR3: TGTGCCAGCAGTGAACTCAACGGGCAGGGAGGCTACACCTTC.

This clone has just a few counts. The J gene is TRBJ1-1, the V gene TRBV5-6; D gene unclear. The germline V gene encodes CDR1 SGHDT and CDR2 YYEEEE. This CDR3 has 16 amino acids. The germline V and J ends were trimmed by 0 bases and 0 bases, with 12 bases remaining between them. CDR3 nucleotides: TGTGCCAGCAGCTTGGGCGGATATTCAATGAACACTGAAGCTTTCTTT. It translates to CASSLGGYSMNTEAFF.

This clone was detected only a few times. CDR3 protein: CASRGIRGPYGYTF. The DNA for the CDR3 is TGTGCCAGCAGGGGGATCAGGGGTCCCTATGGCTACACCTTC. This chain links TRBV2 with TRBJ1-2, with D possibly being TRBD1 (6 bases). Between the trimmed V and J ends, which lost 6 bases and 4 bases, there was a span of 15 bases. The CDR3 has 14 residues. The germline gives CDR1 SNHLY, CDR2 FYNNEI.

This clone was seen a handful of times. V is TRBV5-1 and J is TRBJ2-7; TRBD2 matches 8 bases. From germline, CDR1 is SGHRS and CDR2 YFSETQ. The CDR3 is 17 residues long. The V segment lost 2 bases and the J segment 4 bases; nucleotides outside the gene matches: 14. The CDR3 is CASSFSGPGGAQYEQYF. DNA for the CDR3: TGCGCCAGCAGCTTCAGCGGCCCGGGGGGGGCCCAGTACGAGCAGTACTTC.

The CDR3 here is CASSQGDTIYF. Written as DNA, the CDR3 is TGTGCCAGCAGCCAGGGGGACACCATATATTTT. The chain links TRBV7-9 to TRBJ1-3; 7 bases fit TRBD1. The V and J ends lost 5 bases and 8 bases, in that order; junction bases with no gene match: 0. CDR1 and CDR2 (germline): SEHNR, FQNEAQ (reference sequence). The CDR3 is made up of 11 amino acids.

The chain couples TRBV5-1 to TRBJ2-5; D might be TRBD2 (5 bases). Trimming cost V 2 bases and J 5 bases, with 10 bases left between them. The CDR3 spans 13 residues. The germline V gene has CDR1 SGHRS and CDR2 YFSETQ. CDR3 residues: CASSFYGVETQYF. Here the CDR3 DNA reads TGCGCCAGCAGCTTTTACGGGGTGGAGACCCAGTACTTC.

V gene TRBV6-5 combines with J gene TRBJ1-2, with D tentatively TRBD1 (5 bases). Germline CDR1 and CDR2: MNHEY and SVGAGI. V lost 6 bases, J lost 8 bases, and 13 bases lay in between. This CDR3 is 12 amino acids long. The CDR3 DNA reads TGTGCCAGCAGGGGAGGGGAAGGCGGCTACACCTTC. It is translated as CASRGGEGGYTF.

CDR3 nucleotides: TGTGCCAGCAGGAGTTCCTATAATTCACCCCTCCACTTT. Amino acid sequence: CASRSSYNSPLHF. The chain is built from TRBV6-5 and TRBJ1-6; D is uncertain. The V gene's germline CDR1 is MNHEY and CDR2 SVGAGI. The CDR3 is made up of 13 amino acids. V shed 6 bases and J shed 1 base, with 4 bases lying between them.

This chain joins TRBV6-1 and TRBJ1-1; 7 positions agree with TRBD1. The J segment lost 1 base and the V segment lost 2 bases, leaving 4 bases of the junction unmatched. This CDR3 spans 15 amino acids. Germline values: CDR1 MNHNS, CDR2 SASEGT. Written as DNA, the CDR3 is TGTGCCAGCAGTGAAAGGACAGGCGGGAACACTGAAGCTTTCTTT. The encoded protein is CASSERTGGNTEAFF.

The chain links TRBV2 to TRBJ1-3; the match to TRBD1 covers 9 bases. This CDR3 comprises 18 residues. The V segment lost 2 bases and the J segment 0 bases; nucleotides outside the gene matches: 8. Germline CDR1 and CDR2: SNHLY and FYNNEI. The CDR3 DNA reads TGTGCCAGCAGTGAATCTCCGGGACAGGGCATCTCTGGAAACACCATATATTTT. Its protein is CASSESPGQGISGNTIYF.

The V gene is TRBV9, the J gene TRBJ1-1; D is possibly TRBD1 (6 bases). V lost 4 bases to trimming and J lost 8 bases, with 15 bases between them. CDR1 and CDR2 from the germline V gene are SGDLS and YYNGEE. The CDR3 extends over 13 amino acids. CDR3 bases: TGTGCCAGCAGCCAAAGCTCGGACAGCGAAGCTTTCTTT. Its protein is CASSQSSDSEAFF.

The CDR3 sequence: CASSFGEKDYEQYF. CDR3 coding DNA: TGTGCCAGCAGCTTCGGGGAAAAGGACTACGAGCAGTACTTC. The V gene is TRBV5-6, the J gene TRBJ2-7; possible D gene TRBD2, 5 bases. The CDR3 spans 14 residues. Trimming stripped 2 bases from V and 3 bases from J, with 12 bases between. CDR1 is SGHDT, CDR2 YYEEEE, per germline.

This rearrangement joins TRBV29-1 to TRBJ2-5; D possibly corresponds to TRBD2 (6 bases). Between the trimmed V and J ends, which lost 6 bases and 5 bases, there was a span of 16 bases. The CDR3 totals 13 residues. Germline CDR1 and CDR2: SQVTM and ANQGSEA. The CDR3 here is CSVGLTVGETQYF. The DNA for the CDR3 is TGCAGCGTGGGACTCACGGTTGGGGAGACCCAGTACTTC.

V usage is TRBV5-1 and J usage is TRBJ2-2; D unresolved. Germline V CDR1 and CDR2: SGHRS, YFSETQ. The CDR3 length is 15 residues. Trimming took off 4 bases at V and 0 bases at J, with 10 bases between the two ends. Written as DNA, the CDR3 is TGCGCCAGCAGCGCCGCGGCCTCGAACACCGGGGAGCTGTTTTTT. Protein: CASSAAASNTGELFF.